This entry features one T cell receptor (beta chain) sequence. Its antigen is undetermined. Assay: immunoSEQ multiplex PCR; the TCRdb copy retains only in-frame clones and omits some. The sample consists of 150,000 to 200,000 clones, more than 90% of them appearing once. These data belong to a study of T cell responses to AZD1222 COVID-19 vaccine. Whole-study results and caveats: There were mostly white British donors and more females than males, and clonal diversity was possibly underestimated. Spike-wide coverage was observed for vaccine-associated CD4 TCRs, with dominant responses at 160-218 and 743-854. Nearly half of unique spike-specific TCRs reportedly avoided B.1.351 and B.1.1.7 mutated regions. Rises in breadth and depth of Spike-specific TCRs came after two AZD1222 doses.

The length of the CDR3 is 16 residues. Per germline, CDR1 KGHSH and CDR2 LQKENI. Germline trimming cut 0 bases from V and 2 bases from J; bases unmatched to any gene: 5. The sequence was collected from an adult in good health. The chain has TRBV18 and TRBJ2-3, with TRBD1 identical over 7 bases. Source: peripheral blood, taken on day 0 of AZD1222 vaccination. CDR3 protein: CASSPPRGRLTDTQYF. CDR3 DNA: TGTGCCAGCTCACCACCGAGGGGGCGCCTCACAGATACGCAGTATTTT. Full variable domain (outside the CDR3, taken from reference TRBV18 and TRBJ2-3): NAGVMQNPRHLVRRRGQEARLRCSPMKGHSHVYWYRQLPEEGLKFMVYLQKENIIDESGMPKERFSAEFPKEGPSILRIQQVVRGDSAAYFCASSPPRGRLTDTQYFGPGTRLTVL.